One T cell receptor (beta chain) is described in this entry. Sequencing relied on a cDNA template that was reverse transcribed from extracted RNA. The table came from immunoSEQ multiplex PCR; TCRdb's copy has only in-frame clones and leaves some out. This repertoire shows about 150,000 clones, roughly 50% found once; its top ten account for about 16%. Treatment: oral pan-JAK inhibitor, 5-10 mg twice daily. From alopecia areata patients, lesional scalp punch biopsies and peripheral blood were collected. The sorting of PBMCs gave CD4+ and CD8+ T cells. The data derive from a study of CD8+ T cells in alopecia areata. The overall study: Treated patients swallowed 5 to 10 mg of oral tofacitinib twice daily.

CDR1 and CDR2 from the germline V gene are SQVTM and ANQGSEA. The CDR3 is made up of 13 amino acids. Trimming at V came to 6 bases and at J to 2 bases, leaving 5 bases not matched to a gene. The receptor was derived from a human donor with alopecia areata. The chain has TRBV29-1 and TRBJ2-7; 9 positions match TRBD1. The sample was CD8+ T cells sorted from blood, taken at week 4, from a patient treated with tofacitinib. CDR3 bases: TGCAGCGTCTTCGGGACAGGGCCCTACGAGCAGTACTTC. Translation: CSVFGTGPYEQYF.